Below, 21 T cell receptor beta chains from the same sample are listed, as sequenced in a study of shared clonotypes between healthy human individuals (dated by TCRdb to the early 2020s). The method was the immunoSEQ multiplex PCR assay. TCRdb limited this immuneACCESS table to in-frame rearrangements with V and J called. A share of clones is missing; checked studies link under half to unresolved V genes, and the rest is unexplained. Across this sample there are approximately 2.4 million clones, with approximately 95% seen only once. Less than 0.15% of the sample is taken by the ten largest. Sequenced: naive CD4+ T cells sorted from blood. The sample's cell subset or site label, decoded: CD45RA+ positively selected. The receptors were sampled from a man between 18 and 35 years old in good health.

This sequence joins TRBV4-1 and TRBJ1-6; no firm D call. The ends were cut back, 0 bases at V and 9 bases at J, with 12 bases in the middle. The CDR3 is 15 amino acids. Germline V gene data show CDR1 as MGHRA and CDR2 as YSYEKL. The CDR3 here is CASSQEGPRTSPLHF. CDR3 DNA: TGCGCCAGCAGCCAAGAAGGGCCTCGTACTTCACCCCTCCACTTT.

V gene TRBV2 combines with J gene TRBJ2-7; possible D gene TRBD2, 7 bases. The CDR3 loop spans 16 amino acids. The V end lost 6 bases, the J end lost 6 bases, and 24 bases lay between the germline ends. Per germline, CDR1 SNHLY and CDR2 FYNNEI. The CDR3 reads CASRPLEGGPRGEQYF. In DNA, the CDR3 is TGTGCCAGCAGGCCCCTAGAGGGGGGGCCTCGGGGCGAGCAGTACTTC. The full variable domain, in which reference TRBV2 and TRBJ2-7 provide the parts outside the CDR3, is EPEVTQTPSHQVTQMGQEVILRCVPISNHLYFYWYRQILGQKVEFLVSFYNNEISEKSEIFDDQFSVERPDGSNFTLKIRSTKLEDSAMYFCASRPLEGGPRGEQYFGPGTRLTVT.

The count of this clone is one. V usage is TRBV5-8 and J usage is TRBJ1-2; 10 positions agree with TRBD1. In germline, CDR1 is SGHTS, CDR2 YDEGEE. V dropped 4 bases and J dropped 13; count of bases not matched to a gene: 22. The CDR3 has 17 amino acids. The DNA of the CDR3 is TGTGCCAGCAGCACCCCTATGGGGACAGGGGATTACCAAGCGGGCACCTTC. Encoded protein: CASSTPMGTGDYQAGTF.

The chain carries TRBV30 and TRBJ1-2; TRBD1 might be the D (5 bases). The germline gives CDR1 GTSNPN, CDR2 SVGIG (reference sequence). This CDR3 spans 12 amino acids. The ends were cut back, 1 base at V and 8 bases at J, with 11 bases in the middle. CDR3 sequence: CAWSEPGRGYTF. The CDR3 nucleotides read TGTGCCTGGAGTGAACCGGGACGCGGCTACACCTTC.

The genes are TRBV5-1 and TRBJ2-1; 8 bases agree with TRBD2. The CDR3 runs 15 residues. V was pared by 4 bases and J by 2 bases, with 5 bases of the junction left unmatched. The germline V gene has CDR1 SGHRS and CDR2 YFSETQ. CDR3 DNA sequence: TGCGCCAGCAGCACGGGACTAGGCGCCTACAATGAGCAGTTCTTC. Amino acids: CASSTGLGAYNEQFF.

CDR3 sequence: CASSLALAVEGEGYTF. The DNA for the CDR3 is TGTGCCAGCAGCTTAGCGCTGGCCGTGGAGGGGGAGGGCTACACCTTC. The V call is TRBV7-9, the J call TRBJ1-2, with D perhaps TRBD1 (6 bases). The V gene lost 0 bases and the J gene lost 8 bases, with 19 bases spanning the gap. From germline, CDR1 is SEHNR and CDR2 FQNEAQ (reference sequence). The CDR3 loop spans 16 amino acids.

This clone was observed a single time. The chain recombines TRBV2 with TRBJ2-1; weak D call: TRBD1 (6 bases). The CDR3 is made up of 15 amino acids. The V gene lost 2 bases and the J gene lost 4 bases, with 12 bases spanning the gap. CDR1 is SNHLY and CDR2 is FYNNEI in the germline V gene. CDR3 in amino acids: CASSEQGTIYNEQFF. In DNA form, the CDR3 reads TGTGCCAGCAGTGAACAGGGGACCATTTACAATGAGCAGTTCTTC.

The chain has TRBV11-2 and TRBJ2-5; TRBD2 might be the D (6 bases). CDR3 length: 16 amino acids. The germline gives CDR1 SGHAT, CDR2 FQNNGV. V gave up 2 bases and J gave up 3 bases, with 16 bases separating them. Here the CDR3 reads CASSLSDTPGEETQYF. For the CDR3, the DNA is TGTGCCAGCAGCTTAAGTGACACCCCGGGGGAAGAGACCCAGTACTTC.

J is TRBJ2-1 and V is TRBV7-9, with TRBD1 as a possible D gene (5 bases). The CDR3 contains 14 residues. The germline gives CDR1 SEHNR, CDR2 FQNEAQ (reference sequence). Between the trimmed V and J ends, which lost 2 bases and 6 bases, there was a span of 11 bases. This chain's CDR3 is CASSLKGLGNEQFF. The DNA for the CDR3 is TGTGCCAGCAGCTTAAAGGGGTTAGGCAATGAGCAGTTCTTC.

This chain's CDR3 is CASSPGDNYGYTF. The CDR3 bases are TGTGCCAGCTCTCCAGGGGACAACTATGGCTACACCTTC. The chain joins TRBV2 to TRBJ1-2; possible D gene TRBD1, 6 bases. The CDR3 has 13 residues. The V gene lost 8 bases and the J gene lost 2 bases, with 12 bases spanning the gap. The germline CDR1 and CDR2 sequences are SNHLY and FYNNEI. Supplemented by reference TRBV2 and TRBJ1-2, the full variable domain reads EPEVTQTPSHQVTQMGQEVILRCVPISNHLYFYWYRQILGQKVEFLVSFYNNEISEKSEIFDDQFSVERPDGSNFTLKIRSTKLEDSAMYFCASSPGDNYGYTFGSGTRLTVV.

J is TRBJ2-7 and V is TRBV2; either TRBD1 or TRBD2 may supply D (6 bases each). Germline V gene sequence: CDR1 SNHLY, CDR2 FYNNEI. V lost 7 bases to trimming and J lost 0 bases, with 13 bases between them. CDR3 length: 14 residues. The CDR3, as DNA: TGTGCCAGCACCCAAGGGGGGTTCTCCTACGAGCAGTACTTC. Amino acids: CASTQGGFSYEQYF.

This chain connects TRBV2 to TRBJ1-2; D is unresolved. V was clipped by 9 bases and J by 3 bases, with 14 bases between them. Germline V gene sequence: CDR1 SNHLY, CDR2 FYNNEI. The CDR3 has 13 residues. DNA of the CDR3: TGTGCCAGGCACAGCCGACGAGACTATGGCTACACCTTC. Its translation is CARHSRRDYGYTF.

This chain links TRBV2 with TRBJ1-2, with D unclear. The CDR3 spans 13 residues. Germline V lookup: CDR1 SNHLY, CDR2 FYNNEI. Between the trimmed V and J ends, which lost 8 bases and 6 bases, there was a span of 16 bases. CDR3 in DNA: TGTGCCAGCGTTTTTCGAGACACTCATGGCTACACCTTC. This gives the protein CASVFRDTHGYTF.

J is TRBJ2-1 and V is TRBV5-1; TRBD2 might be the D (7 bases). The CDR3 is 19 amino acids. The germline V gene has CDR1 SGHRS and CDR2 YFSETQ. Trimming shortened V by 3 bases and J by 0 bases, and 22 bases separated the two germline ends. CDR3 DNA sequence: TGCGCCAGCAGCTCTGGGGGGGCCCCCGGCCGCCTCTCCTACAATGAGCAGTTCTTC. Translation gives CASSSGGAPGRLSYNEQFF.

V usage is TRBV27 and J usage is TRBJ2-5; D is perhaps TRBD2 (6 bases). The CDR3 has 11 residues. V shed 11 bases and J shed 2 bases, with 9 bases lying between them. The V gene's germline CDR1 is MNHEY and CDR2 SMNVEV (reference sequence). The CDR3 DNA reads TGTGCCCCCGGGGGACAAGAGACCCAGTACTTC. Its translation is CAPGGQETQYF.

V usage is TRBV18 and J usage is TRBJ2-5, with D unclear. The CDR3 is made up of 16 amino acids. Germline-derived CDR1 and CDR2 are KGHSH and LQKENI. Deletions cut 2 bases from V and 4 bases from J, with 17 bases between. CDR3 nucleotide sequence: TGTGCCAGCTCACCATTGATCCAGGCGAGTGGAGAGACCCAGTACTTC. Translated, it gives CASSPLIQASGETQYF.

The chain links TRBV11-2 to TRBJ1-6, with TRBD1 as a possible D gene (5 bases). The V gene's germline CDR1 is SGHAT and CDR2 FQNNGV. The V gene lost 3 bases and the J gene lost 13 bases, with 16 bases spanning the gap. CDR3 size: 14 residues. CDR3 region: CASSFNRQGHPLHF. DNA of the CDR3: TGTGCCAGCAGCTTTAATCGTCAGGGCCACCCCCTCCACTTT.

The chain is built from TRBV19 and TRBJ2-5, with TRBD1 as a possible D gene (6 bases). V lost 10 bases, J lost 0 bases, and 15 bases lay in between. The CDR3 runs to 14 residues. CDR1 LNHDA and CDR2 SQIVND come from the germline V gene (reference sequence). The CDR3 spells CATALGQHQETQYF. The CDR3 nucleotides are TGTGCCACTGCCCTAGGACAGCACCAAGAGACCCAGTACTTC.

The CDR3 loop reads CASSQADAMSGYTF. In nucleotides, the CDR3 is TGCGCCAGCAGCCAAGCGGACGCCATGAGTGGCTACACCTTC. The V call is TRBV4-1, the J call TRBJ1-2; D gene unclear. The CDR3 sequence is 14 residues long. Germline V gene sequence: CDR1 MGHRA, CDR2 YSYEKL. V was cut by 1 base and J by 7 bases, with 13 bases left in between.

V gene TRBV4-1 combines with J gene TRBJ2-7; TRBD2 agrees at 14 bases. Looked up from germline, CDR1 is MGHRA and CDR2 is YSYEKL. There are 16 residues in the CDR3. V gave up 4 bases and J gave up 7 bases; unmatched junction bases: 9. CDR3 in amino acids: CASSPGLAGADGEQYF. CDR3 DNA: TGCGCCAGCAGCCCGGGACTAGCGGGAGCCGACGGGGAGCAGTACTTC.

CDR3 DNA sequence: TGTGCCAGCAGAGTGACAGGGGGCGACACTGAAGCTTTCTTT. Protein product: CASRVTGGDTEAFF. The V gene is TRBV6-5, the J gene TRBJ1-1, with 10 bases that match TRBD1. The CDR3 is 14 amino acids. The germline V gene has CDR1 MNHEY and CDR2 SVGAGI. The V segment lost 6 bases and the J segment 3 bases; nucleotides outside the gene matches: 4.